This TCR beta chain originates from a study of blood T cells in healthy people across ages. The second PCR ran about 6 to 12 cycles with a sample-barcoded 5' primer and J-beta primers. TCRdb re-derived calls from the 5' RACE reads in MiXCR, one entry per CDR3 protein. This table holds some 900,000 distinct CDR3 sequences, around 48% found once. V was cut by 7 bases and J by 4 bases, with 19 bases left in between. CDR3 size: 15 residues. Per the germline V gene, CDR1 is MNHNY and CDR2 is SVGAGI (reference sequence). With respect to this clonotype: Its specificity is unknown.

Study-wide findings and caveats: Researchers said unsorted PBMCs prevented a conclusive naive versus antigen-experienced comparison.

V gene TRBV6-6 combines with J gene TRBJ1-1; possible D gene TRBD1, 6 bases. This clonotype originated in a man aged 30 to 45 in good health. Sequencing used blood. Here the CDR3 reads CASILTRGSSTEAFF. The CDR3, as DNA: TGTGCCAGCATCCTCACCAGGGGTTCGAGCACTGAAGCTTTCTTT.